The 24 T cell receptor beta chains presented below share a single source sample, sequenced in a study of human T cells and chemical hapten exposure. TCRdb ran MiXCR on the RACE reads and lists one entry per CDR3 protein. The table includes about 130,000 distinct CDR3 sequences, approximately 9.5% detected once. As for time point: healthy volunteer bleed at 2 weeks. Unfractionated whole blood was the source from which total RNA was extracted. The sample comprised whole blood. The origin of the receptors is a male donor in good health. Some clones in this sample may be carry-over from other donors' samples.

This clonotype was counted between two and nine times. This CDR3 reads CASSGGGSGVTGELFF. The CDR3 DNA reads as TGCGCCAGCAGCGGAGGAGGGAGTGGGGTGACCGGGGAGCTGTTTTTT. V gene TRBV4-1 combines with J gene TRBJ2-2, with D tentatively TRBD2 (6 bases). Germline V lookup: CDR1 MGHRA, CDR2 YSYEKL. The CDR3 sequence is 16 residues long. V lost 5 bases to trimming and J lost 5 bases, with 18 bases between them.

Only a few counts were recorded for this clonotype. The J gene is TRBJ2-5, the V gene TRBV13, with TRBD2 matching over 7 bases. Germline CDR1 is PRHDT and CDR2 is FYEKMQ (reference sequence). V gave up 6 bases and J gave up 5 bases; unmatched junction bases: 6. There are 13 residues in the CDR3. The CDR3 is CASRLLAWETQYF. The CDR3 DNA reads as TGTGCCAGCAGGTTACTAGCGTGGGAGACCCAGTACTTC.

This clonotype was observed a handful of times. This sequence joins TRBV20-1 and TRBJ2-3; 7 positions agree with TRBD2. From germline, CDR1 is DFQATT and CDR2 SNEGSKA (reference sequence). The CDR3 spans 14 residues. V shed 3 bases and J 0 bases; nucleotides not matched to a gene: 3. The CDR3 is CSARRRGSTDTQYF. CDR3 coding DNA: TGCAGTGCTAGGCGGCGGGGGAGCACAGATACGCAGTATTTT.

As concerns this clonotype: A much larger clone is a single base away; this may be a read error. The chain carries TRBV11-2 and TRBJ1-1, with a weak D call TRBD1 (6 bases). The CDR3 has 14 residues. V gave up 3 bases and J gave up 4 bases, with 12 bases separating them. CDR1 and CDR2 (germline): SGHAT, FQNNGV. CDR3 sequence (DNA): TGTGCCAGCAGCTTGGACAGCGCGGGCACTGAAGCTTTCTTT. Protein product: CASSLDSAGTEAFF.

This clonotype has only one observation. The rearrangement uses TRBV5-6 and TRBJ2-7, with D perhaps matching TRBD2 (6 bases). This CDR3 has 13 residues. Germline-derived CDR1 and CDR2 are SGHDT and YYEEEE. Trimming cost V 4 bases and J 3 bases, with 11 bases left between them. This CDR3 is CASSPDGGYEQYF. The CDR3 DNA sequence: TGTGCCAGCAGCCCGGACGGGGGCTACGAGCAGTACTTC. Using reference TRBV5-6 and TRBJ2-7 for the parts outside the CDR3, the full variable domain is DAGVTQSPTHLIKTRGQQVTLRCSPKSGHDTVSWYQQALGQGPQFIFQYYEEEERQRGNFPDRFSGHQFPNYSSELNVNALLLGDSALYLCASSPDGGYEQYFGPGTRLTVT.

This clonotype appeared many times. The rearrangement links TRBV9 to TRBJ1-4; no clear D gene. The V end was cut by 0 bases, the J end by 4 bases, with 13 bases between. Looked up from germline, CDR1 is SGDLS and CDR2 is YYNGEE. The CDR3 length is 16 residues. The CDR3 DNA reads TGTGCCAGCAGCGTAGTCCGGCCACAGCGTAATGAAAAACTGTTTTTT. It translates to CASSVVRPQRNEKLFF.

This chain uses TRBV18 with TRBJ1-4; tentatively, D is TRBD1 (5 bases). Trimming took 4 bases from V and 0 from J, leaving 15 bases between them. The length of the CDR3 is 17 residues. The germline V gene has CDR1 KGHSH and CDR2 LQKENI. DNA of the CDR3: TGTGCCAGCTCACGAGACAGAAGCATGGCAACTAATGAAAAACTGTTTTTT. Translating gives CASSRDRSMATNEKLFF. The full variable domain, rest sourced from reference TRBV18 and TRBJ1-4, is NAGVMQNPRHLVRRRGQEARLRCSPMKGHSHVYWYRQLPEEGLKFMVYLQKENIIDESGMPKERFSAEFPKEGPSILRIQQVVRGDSAAYFCASSRDRSMATNEKLFFGSGTQLSVL.

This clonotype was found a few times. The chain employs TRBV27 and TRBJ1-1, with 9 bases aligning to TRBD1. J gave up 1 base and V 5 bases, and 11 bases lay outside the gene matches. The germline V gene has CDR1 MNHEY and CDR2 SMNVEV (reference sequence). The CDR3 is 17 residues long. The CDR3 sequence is CASSIQSGTGRNTEAFF. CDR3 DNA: TGTGCCAGCAGTATACAATCCGGGACAGGGAGGAACACTGAAGCTTTCTTT.

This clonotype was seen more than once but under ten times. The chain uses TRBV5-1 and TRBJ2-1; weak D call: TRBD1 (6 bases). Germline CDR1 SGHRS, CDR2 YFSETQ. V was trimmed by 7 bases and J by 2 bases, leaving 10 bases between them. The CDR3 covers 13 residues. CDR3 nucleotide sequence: TGCGCCAGCCGGTGGGACACCTACAATGAGCAGTTCTTC. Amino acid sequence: CASRWDTYNEQFF.

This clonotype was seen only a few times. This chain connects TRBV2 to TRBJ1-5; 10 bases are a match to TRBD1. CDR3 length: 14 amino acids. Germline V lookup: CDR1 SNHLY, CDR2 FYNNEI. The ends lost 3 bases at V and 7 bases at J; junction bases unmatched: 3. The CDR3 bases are TGTGCCAGCAGTGAGGACAGGGGGAACCAGCCCCAGCATTTT. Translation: CASSEDRGNQPQHF.

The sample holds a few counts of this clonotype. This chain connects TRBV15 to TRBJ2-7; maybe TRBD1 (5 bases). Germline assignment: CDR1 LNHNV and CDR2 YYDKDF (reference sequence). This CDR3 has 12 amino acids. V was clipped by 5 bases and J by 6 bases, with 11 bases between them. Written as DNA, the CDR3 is TGTGCCACCAGCCAATATACAGGCGAGCAGTACTTC. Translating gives CATSQYTGEQYF.

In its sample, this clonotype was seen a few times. This chain's CDR3 is CSAGGTGGILGEQFF. The CDR3, as DNA: TGCAGTGCTGGTGGGACAGGGGGCATCTTGGGTGAGCAGTTCTTC. The genes are TRBV20-1 and TRBJ2-1, with 12 bases fitting TRBD1. J was trimmed by 9 bases and V by 5 bases; bases with no gene match: 11. The germline gives CDR1 DFQATT, CDR2 SNEGSKA (reference sequence). The CDR3 has 15 residues.

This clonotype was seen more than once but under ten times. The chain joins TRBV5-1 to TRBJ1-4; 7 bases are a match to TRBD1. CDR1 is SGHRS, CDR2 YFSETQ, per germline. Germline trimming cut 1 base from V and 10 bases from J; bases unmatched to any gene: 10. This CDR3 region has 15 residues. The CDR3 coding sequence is TGCGCCAGCAGCTTGAAGACAGGGAGGGATGCAAAACTGTTTTTT. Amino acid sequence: CASSLKTGRDAKLFF.

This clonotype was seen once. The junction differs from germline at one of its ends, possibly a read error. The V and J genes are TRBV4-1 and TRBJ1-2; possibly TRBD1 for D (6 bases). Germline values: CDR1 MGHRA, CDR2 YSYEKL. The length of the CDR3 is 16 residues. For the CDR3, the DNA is TGCGCCAACAGCCAAGTCGCAGGGGTGGCGGTCTATGGCTACACCTTC. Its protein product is CANSQVAGVAVYGYTF.

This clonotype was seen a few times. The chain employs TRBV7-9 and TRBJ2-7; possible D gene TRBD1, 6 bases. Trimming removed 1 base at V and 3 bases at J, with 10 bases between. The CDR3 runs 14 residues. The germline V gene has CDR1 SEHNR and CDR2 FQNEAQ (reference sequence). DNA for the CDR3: TGTGCCAGCAGCTTAGGAGGGGGTCACTACGAGCAGTACTTC. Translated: CASSLGGGHYEQYF. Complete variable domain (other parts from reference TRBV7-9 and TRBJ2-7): DTGVSQNPRHKITKRGQNVTFRCDPISEHNRLYWYRQTLGQGPEFLTYFQNEAQLEKSRLLSDRFSAERPKGSFSTLEIQRTEQGDSAMYLCASSLGGGHYEQYFGPGTRLTVT.

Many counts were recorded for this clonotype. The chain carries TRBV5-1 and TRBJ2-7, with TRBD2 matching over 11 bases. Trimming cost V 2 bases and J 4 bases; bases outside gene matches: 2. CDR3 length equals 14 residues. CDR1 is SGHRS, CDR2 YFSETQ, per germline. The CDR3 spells CASSFGTSGYEQYF. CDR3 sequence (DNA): TGCGCCAGCAGCTTCGGGACTAGCGGATACGAGCAGTACTTC.

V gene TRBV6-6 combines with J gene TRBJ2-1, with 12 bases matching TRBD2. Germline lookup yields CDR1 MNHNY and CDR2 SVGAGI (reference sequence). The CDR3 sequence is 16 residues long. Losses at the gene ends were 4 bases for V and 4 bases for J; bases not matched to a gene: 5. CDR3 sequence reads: CASSSTSGRRYNEQFF. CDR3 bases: TGTGCCAGCAGTTCTACTAGCGGGAGGAGGTACAATGAGCAGTTCTTC.

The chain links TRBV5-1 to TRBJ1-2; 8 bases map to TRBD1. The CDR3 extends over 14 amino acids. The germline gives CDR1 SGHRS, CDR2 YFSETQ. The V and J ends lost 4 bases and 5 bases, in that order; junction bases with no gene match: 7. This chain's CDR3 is CASSPGGEGYGYTF. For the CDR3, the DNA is TGCGCCAGCAGCCCAGGGGGCGAGGGATATGGCTACACCTTC.

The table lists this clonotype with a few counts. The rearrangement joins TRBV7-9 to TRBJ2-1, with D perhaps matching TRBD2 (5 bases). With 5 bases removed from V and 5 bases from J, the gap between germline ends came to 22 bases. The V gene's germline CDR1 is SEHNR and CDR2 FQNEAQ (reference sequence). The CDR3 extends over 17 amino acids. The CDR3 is CASSKRPFGMSHNEQFF. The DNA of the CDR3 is TGTGCCAGCAGCAAAAGGCCTTTCGGGATGAGCCACAATGAGCAGTTCTTC.

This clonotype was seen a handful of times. The CDR3 DNA reads as TGTGCCAGCAGCAAATTAGCGGGAGTTAGCACAGATACGCAGTATTTT. Its translation is CASSKLAGVSTDTQYF. This chain joins TRBV4-2 and TRBJ2-3, with TRBD2 identical over 9 bases. The germline gives CDR1 LGHNA, CDR2 YNFKEQ. The CDR3 runs to 16 residues. V shed 5 bases and J 0 bases; nucleotides not matched to a gene: 6.

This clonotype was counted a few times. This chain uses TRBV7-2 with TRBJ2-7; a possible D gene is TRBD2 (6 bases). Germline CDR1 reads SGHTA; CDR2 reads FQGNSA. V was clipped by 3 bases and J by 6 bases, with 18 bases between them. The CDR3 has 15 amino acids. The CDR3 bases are TGTGCCAGCAGCTTCTCCAGGGAGGACCGTCGCGAGCAGTACTTC. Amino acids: CASSFSREDRREQYF.

Here the CDR3 reads CASSARTDSNQPQHF. DNA of the CDR3: TGTGCCAGCAGCGCACGGACGGATAGCAATCAGCCCCAGCATTTT. This chain links TRBV7-8 with TRBJ1-5; D unresolved. Between the trimmed V and J ends, which lost 5 bases and 0 bases, there was a span of 11 bases. The CDR3 has 15 amino acids. The V gene's germline CDR1 is SGHVS and CDR2 FQNEAQ.

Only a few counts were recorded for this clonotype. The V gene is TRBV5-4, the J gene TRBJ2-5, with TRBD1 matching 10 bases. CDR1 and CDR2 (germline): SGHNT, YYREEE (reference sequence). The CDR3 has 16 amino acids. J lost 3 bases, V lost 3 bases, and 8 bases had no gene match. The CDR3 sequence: CASSSMTGGVKETQYF. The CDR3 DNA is TGTGCCAGCAGCTCGATGACAGGGGGCGTGAAAGAGACCCAGTACTTC.

CDR3 DNA sequence: TGTGCCACCAGCAGAGGAGGTGAGATCTATGGCTACACCTTC. Protein product: CATSRGGEIYGYTF. The chain couples TRBV15 to TRBJ1-2; D ambiguous. Germline CDR1 is LNHNV and CDR2 is YYDKDF (reference sequence). Trimming took 1 base from V and 4 from J, leaving 10 bases between them. This CDR3 is built from 14 residues.